Listed below are T cell receptor beta chains from one sample, sequenced in a study of T-cell memory formation after mild COVID-19. From the 5' RACE reads, TCRdb called clonotypes with MiXCR, one entry per CDR3 protein. The table records about 600,000 distinct CDR3 sequences, less than 25% of them present only once. Sequencing was performed on PBMCs or a T cell subset sorted from them (not recorded which). The receptors stem from an adult woman who had mild COVID-19 (a few samples of this study predate the infection). Cell type and time point are not known. Both conserved end residues are part of each CDR3. The D gene is left open where the match is weak. Size is stated for part of the rows, as once, few or many counts, or as a class when the clone is expanded.

v_call	j_call	clone_size	d_call	cdr3_nt	cdr3_aa
TRBV10-3	TRBJ1-5	NA	NA	TGTGCCATCAGTGGGGTCGACCCGGGCCAGCCCCAGCATTTT	CAISGVDPGQPQHF
TRBV20-1	TRBJ1-1	few	NA	TGCAGTGCTAGAGTCGGGGGGAGGACTGAAGCTTTCTTT	CSARVGGRTEAFF
TRBV20-1	TRBJ2-7	few	TRBD2	TGCAGTGCTATAGCTAGCGGGACCTACGAGCAGTACTTC	CSAIASGTYEQYF
TRBV2	TRBJ1-1	NA	NA	TGTGCCAGTGAGATCAAAGGGGCGTATGAAGCTTTCTTT	CASEIKGAYEAFF
TRBV5-1	TRBJ2-1	few	TRBD2	TGCGCCAGCGGGGCTTGGACTAGCGGGAGTCTTGATGAGCAGTTCTTC	CASGAWTSGSLDEQFF
TRBV7-6	TRBJ2-6	few	TRBD1	TGTGCCAGCAGCCTAGGGGGACAGGGATCCCCTGGGGCCAACGTCCTGACTTTC	CASSLGGQGSPGANVLTF
TRBV5-5	TRBJ1-1	NA	NA	TGTGCCAGCAGCCATACTCCGGACAGCAAAAGGAACACTGAAGCTTTCTTT	CASSHTPDSKRNTEAFF
TRBV4-1	TRBJ2-5	NA	NA	TGCGCCAGCAGCCCCTCGTGGGGGGCACAAGAGACCCAGTACTTC	CASSPSWGAQETQYF
TRBV9	TRBJ2-7	NA	NA	TGTGCCAGCAGCCCACTGGGCCAGTCCTACGAGCAGTACTTC	CASSPLGQSYEQYF
TRBV5-1	TRBJ2-3	NA	NA	TGCGCCAGCAGCTTTTTTGACCGCCGGACAAGGCCCACGGATACGCAGTATTTT	CASSFFDRRTRPTDTQYF
TRBV4-1	TRBJ2-6	few	NA	TGCGCCAGCAGCCAAGCCTCGGTCGGCTCTGGGGCCAACGTCCTGACTTTC	CASSQASVGSGANVLTF
TRBV12-3/TRBV12-4	TRBJ2-7	few	NA	TGTGCCAGCAGTTTGAGCGACACCTCATACGAGCAGTACTTC	CASSLSDTSYEQYF
TRBV7-8	TRBJ2-1	NA	TRBD1	TGTGCCAGCAGCGTGGGGACAGGGGTTGGTTTGGATGAGCAGTTCTTC	CASSVGTGVGLDEQFF
TRBV6-6	TRBJ1-2	NA	NA	TGTGCCAGCAGTTACTCTGCGGTGTCTAACTATGGCTACACCTTC	CASSYSAVSNYGYTF
TRBV7-9	TRBJ1-2	few	NA	TGTGCCAGCAGCTCCTGGGACCTAAGCTATGGCTACACCTTC	CASSSWDLSYGYTF
TRBV18	TRBJ1-2	NA	NA	TGTGCCAGCTCACCAGGGCTTAGGGGCTACACCTTC	CASSPGLRGYTF
TRBV12-3/TRBV12-4	TRBJ2-5	many	NA	TGTGCCAGCAGTTCGGGGGCGAACCAAGAGACCCAGTACTTC	CASSSGANQETQYF
TRBV12-3/TRBV12-4	TRBJ1-1	few	NA	TGTGCCAGCAGTTCTCAACAGGCGGACACTGAAGCTTTCTTT	CASSSQQADTEAFF
TRBV11-2	TRBJ2-1	many	NA	TGTGCCAGCAGCACCCCCGGCAATATCAATGAGCAGTTCTTC	CASSTPGNINEQFF
TRBV20-1	TRBJ1-1	NA	NA	TGCAGTGCTCGGGCCTCGGCAAAAACTGAAGCTTTCTTT	CSARASAKTEAFF
TRBV20-1	TRBJ1-1	few	NA	TGCAGTGCTAGAGACGAAATGTGGTTGGTCGGCACTGAAGCTTTCTTT	CSARDEMWLVGTEAFF
TRBV30	TRBJ2-7	NA	NA	TGTGCCTGGGACACTTATTCCCAAAGCTACGAGCAGTACTTC	CAWDTYSQSYEQYF
TRBV12-3/TRBV12-4	TRBJ1-4	NA	TRBD1	TGTGCCAGCAGTTTTGAGGGGGCAGGCAAACTGTTTTTT	CASSFEGAGKLFF
TRBV6-2/TRBV6-3	TRBJ1-2	NA	NA	TGTGCCAGCTCACCCTCGGGACCCAACTATGGCTACACCTTC	CASSPSGPNYGYTF
TRBV5-1	TRBJ2-5	few	NA	TGCGCCAGCAACCCGAACTCCGGGAGTGAGACCCAGTACTTC	CASNPNSGSETQYF
TRBV7-9	TRBJ1-1	few	NA	TGTGCCAGCAGCCCCCGAAAAGACAGGATGAACACTGAAGCTTTCTTT	CASSPRKDRMNTEAFF
TRBV7-2	TRBJ2-2	NA	NA	TGTGCCAGCAGCTTAGACTACCTCGCAGGGGAGCTGTTTTTT	CASSLDYLAGELFF
TRBV6-6	TRBJ1-3	NA	NA	TGTGCCAGCAGTTACGGTGGGGTCGGCGGTTCTGGAAACACCATATATTTT	CASSYGGVGGSGNTIYF
TRBV2	TRBJ1-1	NA	TRBD1	TGTGCCAGCAGCGGACAGGGGCTCGGTACTGAAGCTTTCTTT	CASSGQGLGTEAFF
TRBV5-1	TRBJ1-1	few	NA	TGCGCCAGCAGCTTGTTAGGGAATGAAGCTTTCTTT	CASSLLGNEAFF
TRBV9	TRBJ2-3	NA	NA	TGTGCCAGCAGCCCCGCAAGGGTTAGCACAGATACGCAGTATTTT	CASSPARVSTDTQYF
TRBV9	TRBJ2-3	NA	NA	TGTGCCAGCAGCGTAGGAATGGATACGCAGTATTTT	CASSVGMDTQYF
TRBV4-3	TRBJ2-3	NA	TRBD2	TGCGCCAGCAGCCAAGTTGCCGGGACTAGTGACCCCACAGATACGCAGTATTTT	CASSQVAGTSDPTDTQYF
TRBV19	TRBJ2-1	NA	TRBD1	TGTGCCAGTAGTATGAACAGGGGCAATGAGCAGTTCTTC	CASSMNRGNEQFF
TRBV5-1	TRBJ2-5	few	NA	TGCGCCAGCAGCTTGGCAGGGGCCAACGGAGAGACCCAGTACTTC	CASSLAGANGETQYF
TRBV5-4	TRBJ2-7	NA	TRBD1	TGTGCCAGCAGCTTAATACAGGGGGCTTTAGGCGAGCAGTACTTC	CASSLIQGALGEQYF
TRBV7-8	TRBJ2-3	NA	TRBD2	TGTGCCAGCAGCTTTCAGGGCGGGGGGCTGACAGATACGCAGTATTTT	CASSFQGGGLTDTQYF
TRBV2	TRBJ2-7	NA	NA	TGTGCCAGCAGTGAATGGACAGTCTCTCCTAACGAGCAGTACTTC	CASSEWTVSPNEQYF
TRBV24-1	TRBJ2-6	few	NA	TGTGCCACCCGGGGTTCTGGGGCCAACGTCCTGACTTTC	CATRGSGANVLTF
TRBV7-8	TRBJ2-5	NA	NA	TGTGCCAGCAGTATTAGCAAAGACCGGGAGACCCAGTACTTC	CASSISKDRETQYF
TRBV20-1	TRBJ2-2	NA	NA	TGCAGTGCTAGAGATCCGCGGCGGGGGAACACCGGGGAGCTGTTTTTT	CSARDPRRGNTGELFF